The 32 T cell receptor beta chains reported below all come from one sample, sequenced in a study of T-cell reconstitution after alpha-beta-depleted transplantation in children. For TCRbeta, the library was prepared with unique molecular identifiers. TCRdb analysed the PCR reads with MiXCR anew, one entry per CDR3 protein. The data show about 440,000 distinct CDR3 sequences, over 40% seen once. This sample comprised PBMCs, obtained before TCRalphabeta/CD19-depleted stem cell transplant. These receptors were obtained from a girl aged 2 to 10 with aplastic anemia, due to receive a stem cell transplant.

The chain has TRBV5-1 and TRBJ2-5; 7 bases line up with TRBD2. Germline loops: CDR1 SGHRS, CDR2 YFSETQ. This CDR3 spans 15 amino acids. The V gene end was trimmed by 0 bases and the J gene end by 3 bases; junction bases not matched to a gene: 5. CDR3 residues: CASSLELASKETQYF. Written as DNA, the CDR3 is TGCGCCAGCAGCTTGGAACTAGCGAGCAAAGAGACCCAGTACTTC.

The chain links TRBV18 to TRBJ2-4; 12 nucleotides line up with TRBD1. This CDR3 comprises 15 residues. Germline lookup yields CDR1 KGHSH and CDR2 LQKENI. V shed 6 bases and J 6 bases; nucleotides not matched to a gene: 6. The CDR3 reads CASSPGQGAGNIQYF. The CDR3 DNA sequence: TGTGCCAGCTCGCCGGGACAGGGGGCAGGAAACATTCAGTACTTC. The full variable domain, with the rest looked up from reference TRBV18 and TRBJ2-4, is NAGVMQNPRHLVRRRGQEARLRCSPMKGHSHVYWYRQLPEEGLKFMVYLQKENIIDESGMPKERFSAEFPKEGPSILRIQQVVRGDSAAYFCASSPGQGAGNIQYFGAGTRLSVL.

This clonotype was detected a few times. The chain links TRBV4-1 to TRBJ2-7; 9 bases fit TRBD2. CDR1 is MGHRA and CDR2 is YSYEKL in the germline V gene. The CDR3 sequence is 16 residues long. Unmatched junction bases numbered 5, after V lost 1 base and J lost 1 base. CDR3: CASSQGFLAGSYEQYF. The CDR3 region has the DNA TGCGCCAGCAGCCAAGGCTTTCTAGCGGGGTCCTACGAGCAGTACTTC.

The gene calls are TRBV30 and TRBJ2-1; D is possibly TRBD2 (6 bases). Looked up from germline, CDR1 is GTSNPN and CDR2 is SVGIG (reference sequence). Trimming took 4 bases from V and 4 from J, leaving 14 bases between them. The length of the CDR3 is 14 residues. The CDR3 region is CAWTILAAYNEQFF. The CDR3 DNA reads TGTGCCTGGACGATTTTAGCGGCATACAATGAGCAGTTCTTC.

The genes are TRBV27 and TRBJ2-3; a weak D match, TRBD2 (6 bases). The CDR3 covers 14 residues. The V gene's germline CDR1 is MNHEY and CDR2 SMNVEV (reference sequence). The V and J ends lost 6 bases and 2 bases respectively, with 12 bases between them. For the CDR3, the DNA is TGTGCCAGCAGCTTGGGACTTTTCACAGATACGCAGTATTTT. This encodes CASSLGLFTDTQYF.

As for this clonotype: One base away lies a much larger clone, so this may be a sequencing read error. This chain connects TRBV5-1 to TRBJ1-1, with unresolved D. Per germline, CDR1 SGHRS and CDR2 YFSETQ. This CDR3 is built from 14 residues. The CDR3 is CASSRELMNTEALF. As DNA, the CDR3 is TGCGCCAGCAGTAGGGAGTTGATGAACACTGAAGCTCTCTTT.

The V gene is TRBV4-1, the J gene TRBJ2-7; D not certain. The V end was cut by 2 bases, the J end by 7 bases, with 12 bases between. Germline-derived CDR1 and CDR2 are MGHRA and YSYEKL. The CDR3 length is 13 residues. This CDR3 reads CASSQLGVREQYF. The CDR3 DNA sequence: TGCGCCAGCAGCCAACTGGGCGTTAGGGAGCAGTACTTC.

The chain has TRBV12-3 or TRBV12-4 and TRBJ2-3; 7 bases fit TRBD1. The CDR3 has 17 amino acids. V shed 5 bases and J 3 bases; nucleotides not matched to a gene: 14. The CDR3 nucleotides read TGTGCCAGCAGTACGGGACAGAGGATGTCGAGGACAGATACGCAGTATTTT. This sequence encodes CASSTGQRMSRTDTQYF.

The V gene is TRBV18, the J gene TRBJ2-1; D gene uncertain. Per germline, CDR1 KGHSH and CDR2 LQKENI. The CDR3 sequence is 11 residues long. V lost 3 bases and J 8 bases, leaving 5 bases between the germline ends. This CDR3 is CASSPSDEQFF. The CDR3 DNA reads TGTGCCAGCTCACCTTCGGATGAGCAGTTCTTC.

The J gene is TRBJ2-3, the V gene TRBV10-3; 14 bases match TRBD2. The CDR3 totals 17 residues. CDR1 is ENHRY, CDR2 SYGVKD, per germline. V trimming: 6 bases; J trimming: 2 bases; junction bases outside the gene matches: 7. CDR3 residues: CAIRSGLAGELTDTQYF. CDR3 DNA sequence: TGTGCCATCAGATCGGGACTAGCGGGGGAACTCACAGATACGCAGTATTTT.

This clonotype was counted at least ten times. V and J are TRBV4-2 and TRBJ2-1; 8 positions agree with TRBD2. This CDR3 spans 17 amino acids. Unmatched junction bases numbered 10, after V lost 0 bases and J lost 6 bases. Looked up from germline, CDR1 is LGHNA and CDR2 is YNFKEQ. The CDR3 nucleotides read TGTGCCAGCAGCCAAGATAGAGGAGGGCTAGCGGGCAATGAGCAGTTCTTC. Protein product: CASSQDRGGLAGNEQFF.

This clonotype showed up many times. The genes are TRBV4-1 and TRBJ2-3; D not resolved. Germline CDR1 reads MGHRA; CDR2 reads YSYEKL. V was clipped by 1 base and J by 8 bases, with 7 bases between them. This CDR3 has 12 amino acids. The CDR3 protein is CASSQVVGTQYF. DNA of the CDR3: TGCGCCAGCAGCCAAGTGGTGGGTACGCAGTATTTT.

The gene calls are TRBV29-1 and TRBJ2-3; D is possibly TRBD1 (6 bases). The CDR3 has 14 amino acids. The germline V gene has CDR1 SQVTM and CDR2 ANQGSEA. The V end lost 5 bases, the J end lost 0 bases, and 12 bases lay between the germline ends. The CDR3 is CSVTQGHSTDTQYF. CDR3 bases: TGCAGCGTTACTCAGGGGCATAGCACAGATACGCAGTATTTT.

The CDR3 DNA sequence: TGCAGTGCCCCCGCCCCGGGGTTGGCAGATACGCAGTATTTT. This gives the protein CSAPAPGLADTQYF. The rearrangement joins TRBV20-1 to TRBJ2-3; possibly TRBD2 for D (5 bases). The ends were cut back, 6 bases at V and 4 bases at J, with 17 bases in the middle. Germline CDR1 is DFQATT and CDR2 is SNEGSKA (reference sequence). CDR3 length: 14 residues.

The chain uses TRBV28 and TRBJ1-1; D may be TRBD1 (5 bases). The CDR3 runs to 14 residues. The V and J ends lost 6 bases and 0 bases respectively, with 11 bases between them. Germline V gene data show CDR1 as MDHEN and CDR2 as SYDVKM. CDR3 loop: CASRERGMNTEAFF. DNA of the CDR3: TGTGCCAGCAGGGAGAGGGGTATGAACACTGAAGCTTTCTTT.

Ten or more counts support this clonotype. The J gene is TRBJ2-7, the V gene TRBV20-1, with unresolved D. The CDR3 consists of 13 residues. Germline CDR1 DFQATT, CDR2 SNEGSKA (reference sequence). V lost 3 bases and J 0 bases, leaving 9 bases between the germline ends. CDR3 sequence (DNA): TGCAGTGCTAGCCCACGGTTCTCCTACGAGCAGTACTTC. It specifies CSASPRFSYEQYF.

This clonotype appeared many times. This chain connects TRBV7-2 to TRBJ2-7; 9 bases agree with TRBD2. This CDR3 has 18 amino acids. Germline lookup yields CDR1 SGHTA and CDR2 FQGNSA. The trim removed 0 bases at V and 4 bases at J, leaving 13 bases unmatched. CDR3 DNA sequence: TGTGCCAGCAGCTTAGCGCGGGGATTAGCGGGAGCGGCGTACGAGCAGTACTTC. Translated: CASSLARGLAGAAYEQYF.

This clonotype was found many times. The chain's CDR3 is CASSGVGAKTEAFF. The CDR3 nucleotides read TGTGCCAGCAGTGGGGTAGGAGCTAAGACTGAAGCTTTCTTT. The chain recombines TRBV2 with TRBJ1-1; D ambiguous. Germline V lookup: CDR1 SNHLY, CDR2 FYNNEI. The germline V and J ends were trimmed by 4 bases and 5 bases, with 14 bases remaining between them. CDR3 size: 14 residues.

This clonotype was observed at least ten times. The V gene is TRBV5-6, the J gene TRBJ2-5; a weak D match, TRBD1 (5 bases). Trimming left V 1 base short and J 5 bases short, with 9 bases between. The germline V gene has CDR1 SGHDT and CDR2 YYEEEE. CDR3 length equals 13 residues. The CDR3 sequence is CASSLWAGETQYF. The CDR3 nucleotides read TGTGCCAGCAGCTTGTGGGCAGGGGAGACCCAGTACTTC.

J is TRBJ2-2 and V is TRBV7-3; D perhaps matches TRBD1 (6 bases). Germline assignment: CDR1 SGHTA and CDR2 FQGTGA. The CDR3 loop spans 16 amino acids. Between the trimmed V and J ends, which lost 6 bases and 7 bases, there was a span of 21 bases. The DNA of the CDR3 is TGTGCCAGCAGAACTCAACCAGGGGCCGGAAACGGGGAGCTGTTTTTT. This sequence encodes CASRTQPGAGNGELFF.

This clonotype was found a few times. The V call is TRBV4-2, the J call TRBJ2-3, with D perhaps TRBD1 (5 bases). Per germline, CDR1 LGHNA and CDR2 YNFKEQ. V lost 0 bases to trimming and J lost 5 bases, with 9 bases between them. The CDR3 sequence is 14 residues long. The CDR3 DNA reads TGTGCCAGCAGCCAAGATCAGGGCGAAGATACGCAGTATTTT. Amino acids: CASSQDQGEDTQYF.

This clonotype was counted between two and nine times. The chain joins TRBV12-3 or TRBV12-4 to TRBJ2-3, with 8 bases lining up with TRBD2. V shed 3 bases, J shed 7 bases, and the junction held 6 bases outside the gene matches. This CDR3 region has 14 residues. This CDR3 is CASSLGLDSNTQYF. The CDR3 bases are TGTGCCAGCAGTTTGGGACTAGATTCCAATACGCAGTATTTT.

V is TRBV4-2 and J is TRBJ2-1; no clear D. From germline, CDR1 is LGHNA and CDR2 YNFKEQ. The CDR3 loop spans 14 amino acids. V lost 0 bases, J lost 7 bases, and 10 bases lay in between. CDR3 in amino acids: CASSQDQPSNEQFF. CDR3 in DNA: TGTGCCAGCAGCCAAGATCAACCCTCTAATGAGCAGTTCTTC.

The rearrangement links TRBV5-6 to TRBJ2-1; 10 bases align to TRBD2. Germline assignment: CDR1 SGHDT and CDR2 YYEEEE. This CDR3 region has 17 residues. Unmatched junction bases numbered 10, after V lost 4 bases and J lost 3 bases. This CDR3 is CASSAYPSGGLYNEQFF. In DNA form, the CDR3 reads TGTGCCAGCAGCGCTTATCCTAGCGGGGGACTCTACAATGAGCAGTTCTTC. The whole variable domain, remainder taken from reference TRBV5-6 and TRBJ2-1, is DAGVTQSPTHLIKTRGQQVTLRCSPKSGHDTVSWYQQALGQGPQFIFQYYEEEERQRGNFPDRFSGHQFPNYSSELNVNALLLGDSALYLCASSAYPSGGLYNEQFFGPGTRLTVL.

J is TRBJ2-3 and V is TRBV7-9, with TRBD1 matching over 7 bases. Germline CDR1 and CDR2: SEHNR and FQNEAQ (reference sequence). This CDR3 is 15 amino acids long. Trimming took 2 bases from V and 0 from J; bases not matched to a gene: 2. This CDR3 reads CASSLQTGSTDTQYF. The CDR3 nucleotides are TGTGCCAGCAGCTTACAGACAGGGAGCACAGATACGCAGTATTTT.

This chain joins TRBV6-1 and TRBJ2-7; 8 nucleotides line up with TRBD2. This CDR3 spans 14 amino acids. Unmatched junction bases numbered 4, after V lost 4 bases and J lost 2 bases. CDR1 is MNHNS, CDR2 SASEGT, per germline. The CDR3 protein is CASSVAGPAYEQYF. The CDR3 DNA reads TGTGCCAGCAGTGTAGCGGGACCAGCCTACGAGCAGTACTTC.

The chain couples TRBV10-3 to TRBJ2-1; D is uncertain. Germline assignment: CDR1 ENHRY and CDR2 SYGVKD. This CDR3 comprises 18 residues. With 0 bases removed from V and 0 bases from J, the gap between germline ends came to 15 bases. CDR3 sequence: CAISESSGRVFSYNEQFF. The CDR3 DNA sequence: TGTGCCATCAGTGAGTCTAGTGGACGGGTCTTCTCCTACAATGAGCAGTTCTTC.

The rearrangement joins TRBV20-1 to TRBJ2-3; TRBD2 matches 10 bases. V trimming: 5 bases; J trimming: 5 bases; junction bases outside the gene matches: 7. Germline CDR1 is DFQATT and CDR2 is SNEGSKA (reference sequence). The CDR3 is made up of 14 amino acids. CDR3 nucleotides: TGCAGTGCTTACCTAGCGGGAGTGAGAGATACGCAGTATTTT. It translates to CSAYLAGVRDTQYF.

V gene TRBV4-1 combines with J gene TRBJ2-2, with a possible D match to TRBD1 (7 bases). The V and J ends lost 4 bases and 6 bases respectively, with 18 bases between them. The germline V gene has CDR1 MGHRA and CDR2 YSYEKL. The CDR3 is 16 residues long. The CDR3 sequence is CASSLLGRGVSGELFF. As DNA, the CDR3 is TGCGCCAGCAGCCTCTTGGGCAGGGGGGTGTCCGGGGAGCTGTTTTTT.

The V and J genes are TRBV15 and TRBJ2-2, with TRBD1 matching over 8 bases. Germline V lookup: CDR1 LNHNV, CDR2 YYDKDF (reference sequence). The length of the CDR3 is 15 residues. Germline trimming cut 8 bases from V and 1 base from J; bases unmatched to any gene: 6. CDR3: CATSAGTGNTGELFF. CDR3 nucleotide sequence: TGTGCCACCTCGGCAGGGACAGGGAACACCGGGGAGCTGTTTTTT.

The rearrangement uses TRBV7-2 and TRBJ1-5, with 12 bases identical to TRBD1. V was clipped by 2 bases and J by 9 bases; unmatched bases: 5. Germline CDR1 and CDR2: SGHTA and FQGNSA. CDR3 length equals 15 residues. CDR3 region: CASSLSGTGGTPQHF. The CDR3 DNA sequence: TGTGCCAGCAGCTTAAGCGGGACAGGGGGCACGCCCCAGCATTTT.

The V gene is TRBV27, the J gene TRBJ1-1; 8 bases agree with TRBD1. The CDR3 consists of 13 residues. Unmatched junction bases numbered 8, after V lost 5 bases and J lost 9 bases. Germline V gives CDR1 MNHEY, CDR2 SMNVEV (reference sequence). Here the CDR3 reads CASSPPGQGKAFF. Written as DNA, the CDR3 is TGTGCCAGCAGTCCCCCCGGACAGGGCAAAGCTTTCTTT.